The 3 T cell receptor beta chains reported below all come from one sample, sequenced in a study of T cell changes during pregnancy in multiple sclerosis. This table comes from immunoSEQ multiplex PCR, and its TCRdb copy is limited to in-frame clones, with some not included. This sample has approximately 50,000 clones, with about 90% found just once. The sample was CD4+ T cells from peripheral blood mononuclear cells, taken after pregnancy. All receptors derive from a female donor with multiple sclerosis, enrolled in a pregnancy study.

The chain has TRBV6-6 and TRBJ2-7, with 9 nucleotides matching TRBD1. In germline, CDR1 is MNHNY, CDR2 SVGAGI (reference sequence). The trim removed 10 bases at V and 0 bases at J, leaving 7 bases unmatched. This CDR3 region has 14 residues. CDR3 coding DNA: TGTGCCACCTCCGACAGGGGGTCCTCCTACGAGCAGTACTTC. Translation: CATSDRGSSYEQYF.

The rearrangement joins TRBV7-3 to TRBJ2-1; the match to TRBD2 covers 8 bases. The CDR3 is 15 amino acids. CDR1 and CDR2 (germline): SGHTA, FQGTGA. V shed 2 bases and J 3 bases; nucleotides not matched to a gene: 3. As DNA, the CDR3 is TGTGCCAGCAGCTTACCGGGACTAGACTACAATGAGCAGTTCTTC. Its translation: CASSLPGLDYNEQFF.

The sample holds one count of this clone. The chain links TRBV18 to TRBJ1-4, with 12 bases that match TRBD1. This CDR3 spans 15 amino acids. CDR1 and CDR2 (germline): KGHSH, LQKENI. The ends lost 4 bases at V and 8 bases at J; junction bases unmatched: 5. In DNA form, the CDR3 reads TGTGCCAGCTCACGGGACAGGGGGCTGCAAGAAAAACTGTTTTTT. This gives the protein CASSRDRGLQEKLFF.